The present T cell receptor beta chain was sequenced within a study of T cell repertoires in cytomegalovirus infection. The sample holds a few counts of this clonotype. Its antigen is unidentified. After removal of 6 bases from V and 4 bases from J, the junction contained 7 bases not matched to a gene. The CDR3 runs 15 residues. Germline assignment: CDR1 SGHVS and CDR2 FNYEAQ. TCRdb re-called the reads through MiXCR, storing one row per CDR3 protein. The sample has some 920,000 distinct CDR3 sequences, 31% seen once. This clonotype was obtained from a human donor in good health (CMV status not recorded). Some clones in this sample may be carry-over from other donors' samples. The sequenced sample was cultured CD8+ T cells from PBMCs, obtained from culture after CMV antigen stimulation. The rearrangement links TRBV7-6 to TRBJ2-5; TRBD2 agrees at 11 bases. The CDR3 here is CASRASGGLGETQYF. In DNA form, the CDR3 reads TGTGCCAGCAGGGCTAGCGGGGGGTTAGGAGAGACCCAGTACTTC.